Each of the 21 T cell receptor beta chains below was sequenced from the same sample in a study of cytomegalovirus exposure and HLA in healthy donors. Repertoires were generated with immunoSEQ multiplex PCR, while TCRdb's copy carries only in-frame clones and drops some. The sample has 150,000 or so clones, roughly 87% seen once. The sequencing sample was made of PBMCs. These receptors came from a young woman in good health and CMV-seropositive.

This sequence joins TRBV18 and TRBJ1-1; D is undetermined. CDR1 is KGHSH, CDR2 LQKENI, per germline. CDR3 length equals 13 residues. V dropped 6 bases and J dropped 1 base, with 9 bases sitting between them. The CDR3 nucleotides read TGTGCCAGCTCTCGGGATCAGAACACTGAAGCTTTCTTT. Its translation: CASSRDQNTEAFF.

This chain uses TRBV10-3 with TRBJ1-5; 8 nucleotides agree with TRBD1. This CDR3 is built from 14 residues. The V and J ends lost 2 bases and 4 bases, in that order; junction bases with no gene match: 1. Looked up from germline, CDR1 is ENHRY and CDR2 is SYGVKD. For the CDR3, the DNA is TGTGCCATCAGTGAGCAGGGGGCTAATCAGCCCCAGCATTTT. Its translation: CAISEQGANQPQHF.

The chain is built from TRBV30 and TRBJ1-2, with D perhaps TRBD1 (5 bases). The CDR3 extends over 14 amino acids. The germline CDR1 and CDR2 sequences are GTSNPN and SVGIG (reference sequence). The V end was cut by 0 bases, the J end by 4 bases, with 12 bases between. DNA for the CDR3: TGTGCCTGGAGTGTACGTCAGGGAGGCTATGGCTACACCTTC. Its protein product is CAWSVRQGGYGYTF.

The J gene is TRBJ2-4, the V gene TRBV5-1, with unresolved D. V lost 4 bases to trimming and J lost 11 bases, with 13 bases between them. CDR1 is SGHRS, CDR2 YFSETQ, per germline. CDR3 length: 12 residues. The CDR3 nucleotides read TGCGCCAGCAGCGACGACTTCGACGTTCAGTACTTC. Translated: CASSDDFDVQYF.

The chain combines TRBV5-1 with TRBJ2-6; D may be TRBD2 (6 bases). The ends were cut back, 4 bases at V and 9 bases at J, with 23 bases in the middle. In germline, CDR1 is SGHRS, CDR2 YFSETQ. This CDR3 comprises 17 residues. The CDR3, as DNA: TGCGCCAGCAGCCCCCAGTTGCGGGGTACGGGTGGCAACGTCCTGACTTTC. It yields the protein CASSPQLRGTGGNVLTF.

Here the CDR3 reads CASRAAPQEGYGYTF. CDR3 nucleotides: TGTGCCAGCAGAGCTGCCCCACAGGAGGGCTATGGCTACACCTTC. The chain is built from TRBV9 and TRBJ1-2; tentatively, D is TRBD1 (5 bases). The germline V gene encodes CDR1 SGDLS and CDR2 YYNGEE. This CDR3 spans 15 amino acids. V shed 5 bases and J shed 4 bases, with 18 bases lying between them.

The chain joins TRBV2 to TRBJ2-1, with D possibly matching TRBD2 (7 bases). Per the germline V gene, CDR1 is SNHLY and CDR2 is FYNNEI. CDR3 length: 17 residues. V dropped 0 bases and J dropped 4 bases, with 16 bases sitting between them. The CDR3 loop is CASSEALPRGGYNEQFF. CDR3 nucleotide sequence: TGTGCCAGCAGTGAAGCGCTTCCCAGGGGAGGGTACAATGAGCAGTTCTTC.

This clone was detected once. The J gene is TRBJ2-1, the V gene TRBV7-2; the D gene is possibly TRBD2 (6 bases). Germline V gene data show CDR1 as SGHTA and CDR2 as FQGNSA. Trimming pared 2 bases from V and 7 bases from J, leaving 18 bases between. CDR3 length: 16 amino acids. CDR3 nucleotides: TGTGCCAGCAGCTTAAAGCCGGGGGTCGTAAAAAATGAGCAGTTCTTC. It is translated as CASSLKPGVVKNEQFF.

This clone was counted once. The rearrangement links TRBV5-6 to TRBJ1-4; a weak D match, TRBD1 (5 bases). The V gene lost 1 base and the J gene lost 7 bases, with 11 bases spanning the gap. The germline gives CDR1 SGHDT, CDR2 YYEEEE. This CDR3 region has 14 residues. CDR3 nucleotide sequence: TGTGCCAGCAGCTTGTTGACAGCGAGTGAAAAACTGTTTTTT. Protein sequence: CASSLLTASEKLFF. Complete variable domain (other parts from reference TRBV5-6 and TRBJ1-4): DAGVTQSPTHLIKTRGQQVTLRCSPKSGHDTVSWYQQALGQGPQFIFQYYEEEERQRGNFPDRFSGHQFPNYSSELNVNALLLGDSALYLCASSLLTASEKLFFGSGTQLSVL.

The chain has TRBV27 and TRBJ2-4; TRBD2 matches 7 bases. Per the germline V gene, CDR1 is MNHEY and CDR2 is SMNVEV (reference sequence). The CDR3 spans 20 residues. The V segment lost 5 bases and the J segment 0 bases; nucleotides outside the gene matches: 19. For the CDR3, the DNA is TGTGCCAGCAGTCCTAAAACTAGCGCAGGCCGCCTACTAGCCAAAAACATTCAGTACTTC. Translated, it gives CASSPKTSAGRLLAKNIQYF.

The CDR3 reads CASSAYGGENEKLFF. In nucleotides, the CDR3 is TGTGCCAGCAGCGCCTACGGCGGGGAGAATGAAAAACTGTTTTTT. V gene TRBV9 combines with J gene TRBJ1-4; D is unresolved. The germline V gene encodes CDR1 SGDLS and CDR2 YYNGEE. Between the trimmed V and J ends, which lost 3 bases and 5 bases, there was a span of 14 bases. CDR3 length equals 15 residues.

This chain joins TRBV7-3 and TRBJ2-7, with TRBD2 as a possible D gene (7 bases). This CDR3 comprises 16 residues. V was trimmed by 5 bases and J by 2 bases, leaving 19 bases between them. CDR1 is SGHTA, CDR2 FQGTGA, per germline. CDR3 in amino acids: CASSHLGGGYPYEQYF. The CDR3 bases are TGTGCCAGCAGCCATCTGGGAGGGGGATACCCCTACGAGCAGTACTTC.

This clone came up once. The chain links TRBV7-9 to TRBJ2-7, with 12 bases matching TRBD2. CDR1 SEHNR and CDR2 FQNEAQ come from the germline V gene (reference sequence). After removal of 0 bases from V and 8 bases from J, the junction contained 5 bases not matched to a gene. This CDR3 comprises 15 residues. The CDR3 DNA follows: TGTGCCAGCAGCTTAGCGAAGGGACTAGCGGGTAAGCAGTACTTC. It specifies CASSLAKGLAGKQYF.

This chain joins TRBV28 and TRBJ1-5; TRBD1 might be the D (5 bases). The CDR3 covers 15 residues. Germline V gene sequence: CDR1 MDHEN, CDR2 SYDVKM. Trimming stripped 3 bases from V and 2 bases from J, with 11 bases between. The CDR3 sequence is CASSLQGGGNQPQHF. Here the CDR3 DNA reads TGTGCCAGCAGTTTGCAGGGTGGAGGCAATCAGCCCCAGCATTTT.

The chain couples TRBV11-3 to TRBJ2-5; perhaps TRBD2 as D (6 bases). The CDR3 runs to 14 residues. Looked up from germline, CDR1 is SGHNT and CDR2 is YENEEA. The V end was cut by 5 bases, the J end by 5 bases, with 15 bases between. CDR3 amino acids: CASSRGGESETQYF. The CDR3 region has the DNA TGTGCCAGCAGCCGAGGCGGGGAGTCGGAGACCCAGTACTTC.

This chain links TRBV18 with TRBJ2-1, with 9 bases lining up with TRBD1. The CDR3 is 15 amino acids. Germline V gives CDR1 KGHSH, CDR2 LQKENI. The trim removed 0 bases at V and 9 bases at J, leaving 6 bases unmatched. The CDR3 region is CASSPPGTGYGEQFF. The CDR3 bases are TGTGCCAGCTCACCACCCGGGACAGGGTACGGTGAGCAGTTCTTC.

The chain recombines TRBV11-2 with TRBJ1-5, with D possibly being TRBD1 (6 bases). This CDR3 has 15 residues. From germline, CDR1 is SGHAT and CDR2 FQNNGV. The V gene lost 4 bases and the J gene lost 1 base, with 11 bases spanning the gap. CDR3 in DNA: TGTGCCAGCAGCTCCGGGGACAAGAGCAATCAGCCCCAGCATTTT. This gives the protein CASSSGDKSNQPQHF.

This chain uses TRBV6-5 with TRBJ1-2; 8 bases agree with TRBD1. Germline V gene lookup returns CDR1 MNHEY and CDR2 SVGAGI. After removal of 5 bases from V and 7 bases from J, the junction contained 6 bases not matched to a gene. This CDR3 spans 13 amino acids. The CDR3: CASSRGQGFGYTF. As DNA, the CDR3 is TGTGCCAGCAGTCGCGGACAGGGCTTTGGCTACACCTTC.

The chain joins TRBV9 to TRBJ2-7; 12 bases are a match to TRBD2. Germline V CDR1 and CDR2: SGDLS, YYNGEE. This CDR3 is built from 15 residues. Trimming removed 3 bases from V and 2 bases from J; junction bases left unmatched: 3. CDR3 in amino acids: CASSASGGATYEQYF. In DNA, the CDR3 is TGTGCCAGCAGCGCTAGCGGGGGGGCTACCTACGAGCAGTACTTC.

CDR3 DNA sequence: TGTGCCAGCAGCTTAGACAGGAGTGACTCCTACGAGCAGTACTTC. It is translated as CASSLDRSDSYEQYF. The V and J genes are TRBV7-2 and TRBJ2-7, with TRBD1 as a possible D gene (5 bases). Trimming removed 1 base from V and 0 bases from J, with 10 bases in between. Germline values: CDR1 SGHTA, CDR2 FQGNSA. This CDR3 region has 15 residues.

This clone is a singleton in its sample. This chain links TRBV2 with TRBJ1-1; 7 bases fit TRBD1. V shed 9 bases, J shed 0 bases, and the junction held 7 bases outside the gene matches. Germline-derived CDR1 and CDR2 are SNHLY and FYNNEI. The length of the CDR3 is 14 residues. The CDR3 DNA follows: TGTGCCAGGGAACAGGGGCGCATGAACACTGAAGCTTTCTTT. It specifies CAREQGRMNTEAFF.